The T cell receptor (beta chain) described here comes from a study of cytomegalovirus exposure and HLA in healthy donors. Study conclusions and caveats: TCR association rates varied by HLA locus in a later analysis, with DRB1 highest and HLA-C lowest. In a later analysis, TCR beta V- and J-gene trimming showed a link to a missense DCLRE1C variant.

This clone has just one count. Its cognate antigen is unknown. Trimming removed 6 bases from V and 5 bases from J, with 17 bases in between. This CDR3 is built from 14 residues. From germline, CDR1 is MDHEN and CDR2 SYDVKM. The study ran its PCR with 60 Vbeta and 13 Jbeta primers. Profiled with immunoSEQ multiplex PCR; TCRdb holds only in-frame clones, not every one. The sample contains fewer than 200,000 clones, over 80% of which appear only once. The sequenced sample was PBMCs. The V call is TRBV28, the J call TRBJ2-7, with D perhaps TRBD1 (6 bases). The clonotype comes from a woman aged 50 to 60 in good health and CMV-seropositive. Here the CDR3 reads CASSNGIPGDEQYF. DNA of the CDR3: TGTGCCAGCAGCAACGGGATCCCAGGGGACGAGCAGTACTTC.